These 2 T cell receptor beta chains were all obtained from the same sample, sequenced in a study of CD8 T cells in ankylosing spondylitis. Via MiXCR, TCRdb re-called the 5' RACE reads, giving one row per CDR3 protein. Of tens of thousands of distinct CDR3 sequences listed, approximately 5% are singletons. The sequenced sample was blood, either unsorted or a sorted T cell fraction (not recorded which). The source is a male donor with ankylosing spondylitis or in good health (not recorded which).

A note on this clonotype: A much more abundant neighbour one base away suggests this may be a read error. This chain joins TRBV20-1 and TRBJ1-2; D unclear. The germline V gene encodes CDR1 DFQATT and CDR2 SNEGSKA (reference sequence). The CDR3 sequence is 14 residues long. This CDR3 is CRVHPRTSNYDYTF. For the CDR3, the DNA is TGCAGGGTCCACCCCAGGACCTCTAACTATGACTACACCTTC.

Note on this clonotype: Since a much larger clone is just one base distant, this may be a read error. The J gene is TRBJ2-3, the V gene TRBV29-1, with 8 positions matching TRBD2. This CDR3 region has 12 residues. CDR1 and CDR2 (germline): SQVTM, ANQGSEA. The DNA of the CDR3 is TGCAGTAGCGGGGACCTCCGGGATACGCAGTATTTT. It specifies CSSGDLRDTQYF.